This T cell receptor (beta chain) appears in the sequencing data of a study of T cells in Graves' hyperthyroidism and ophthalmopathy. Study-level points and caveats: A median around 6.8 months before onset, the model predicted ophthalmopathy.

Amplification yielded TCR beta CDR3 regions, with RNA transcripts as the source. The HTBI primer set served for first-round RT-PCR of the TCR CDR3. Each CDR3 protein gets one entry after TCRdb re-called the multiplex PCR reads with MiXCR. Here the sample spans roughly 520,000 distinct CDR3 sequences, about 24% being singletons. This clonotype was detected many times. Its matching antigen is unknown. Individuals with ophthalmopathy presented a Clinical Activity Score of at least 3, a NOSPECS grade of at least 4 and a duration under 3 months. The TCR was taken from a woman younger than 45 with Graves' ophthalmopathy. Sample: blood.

In nucleotides, the CDR3 is TGTGCCAGCAGCCAAGATCTCAGGGCGTCGAACACCGGGGAGCTGTTTTTT. It translates to CASSQDLRASNTGELFF. The chain uses TRBV14 and TRBJ2-2, with TRBD1 as a possible D gene (5 bases). Germline V lookup: CDR1 SGHDN, CDR2 FVKESK. The length of the CDR3 is 17 residues. V shed 0 bases and J shed 0 bases, with 11 bases lying between them.